The 26 T cell receptor beta chains reported below all come from one sample, sequenced in a study of blood T cells in healthy people across ages. The use of a sample-barcoded 5' primer and a J-beta primer mix characterized a second PCR of 7 to 11 cycles. TCRdb itself ran the 5' RACE reads through MiXCR, one entry per CDR3 protein. The data hold more than 800,000 distinct CDR3 sequences, with around 26% observed a single time. The source material was blood. Receptors originate from a woman over 75 in good health.

In its sample, this clonotype was seen many times. The chain carries TRBV3-1 and TRBJ1-1, with a possible D match to TRBD1 (6 bases). The CDR3 has 14 amino acids. The V end lost 4 bases, the J end lost 0 bases, and 9 bases lay between the germline ends. Germline V gene data show CDR1 as LGHDT and CDR2 as YNNKEL (reference sequence). CDR3 bases: TGTGCCAGCAGCCCCGGACAGATGAACACTGAAGCTTTCTTT. Residues: CASSPGQMNTEAFF.

In the case of this clonotype: A much larger clone lies a single base off, so this may be a read error. V usage is TRBV12-3 or TRBV12-4 and J usage is TRBJ2-5, with 7 bases matching TRBD1. The J call may be faulty, since TRBJ2-7 better matches the DNA end. The CDR3 totals 14 residues. DNA of the CDR3: TGTGCCGGCAACAAACAGGGGCCAGTCTACGAGCAGTACTTC. This gives the protein CAGNKQGPVYEQYF.

As regards this clonotype: Compared with germline, one end of the junction differs, possibly owing to a read error. This chain links TRBV30 with TRBJ1-4; possibly TRBD1 for D (5 bases). There are 16 residues in the CDR3. Per germline, CDR1 GTSNPN and CDR2 SVGIG (reference sequence). The CDR3 here is CAWSGGVYTTNEKLYF. CDR3 bases: TGTGCCTGGAGTGGGGGGGTATATACAACTAATGAAAAACTGTATTTT. The variable domain in full, with the rest retrieved from reference TRBV30 and TRBJ1-4, is SQTIHQWPATLVQPVGSPLSLECTVEGTSNPNLYWYRQAAGRGLQLLFYSVGIGQISSEVPQNLSASRPQDRQFILSSKKLLLSDSGFYLCAWSGGVYTTNEKLYFGSGTQLSVL.

This clonotype has a handful of counts. This chain joins TRBV12-3 or TRBV12-4 and TRBJ1-2; D is undetermined. The CDR3 covers 13 residues. The ends were cut back, 1 base at V and 6 bases at J, with 9 bases in the middle. The chain's CDR3 is CASSLGGNHGYTF. CDR3 bases: TGTGCCAGCAGTTTAGGGGGAAATCATGGCTACACCTTC.

This clonotype occurred a few times. The CDR3 sequence: CASSEVAAKNIQYF. The CDR3 region has the DNA TGTGCCAGCAGTGAAGTAGCAGCCAAAAACATTCAGTACTTC. The V gene is TRBV2, the J gene TRBJ2-4; D remains unclear. Germline CDR1 SNHLY, CDR2 FYNNEI. Trimming stripped 1 base from V and 0 bases from J, with 4 bases between. The CDR3 is 14 amino acids.

J is TRBJ1-2 and V is TRBV6-2 or TRBV6-3; D remains ambiguous. The V gene's germline CDR1 is MNHEY and CDR2 SVGEGT. V dropped 0 bases and J dropped 5 bases, with 16 bases sitting between them. The CDR3 runs 16 residues. DNA for the CDR3: TGTGCCAGCAGTTACTCAACCGCCAGTCAGAAGTATGGCTACACCTTC. Amino acid sequence: CASSYSTASQKYGYTF.

This clonotype was seen only a few times. The chain links TRBV7-2 to TRBJ1-2; the D is unclear. Per germline, CDR1 SGHTA and CDR2 FQGNSA. CDR3 length equals 17 residues. V gave up 2 bases and J gave up 1 base, with 17 bases separating them. The CDR3 reads CASSLYGGPASNYGYTF. In DNA, the CDR3 is TGTGCCAGCAGCTTATATGGAGGGCCTGCAAGTAACTATGGCTACACCTTC. Variable domain in full (rest from reference TRBV7-2 and TRBJ1-2): GAGVSQSPSNKVTEKGKDVELRCDPISGHTALYWYRQSLGQGLEFLIYFQGNSAPDKSGLPSDRFSAERTGGSVSTLTIQRTQQEDSAVYLCASSLYGGPASNYGYTFGSGTRLTVV.

The rearrangement uses TRBV7-2 and TRBJ2-1; the match to TRBD2 covers 11 bases. The length of the CDR3 is 17 residues. Germline CDR1 and CDR2: SGHTA and FQGNSA. J gave up 5 bases and V 1 base, and 7 bases lay outside the gene matches. The CDR3, as DNA: TGTGCCAGCAGCTTAGGGAGGGGGACTAGCGGCCACAATGAGCAGTTCTTC. Translating gives CASSLGRGTSGHNEQFF.

In this sample, this clonotype turned up many times. This chain uses TRBV6-1 with TRBJ2-1, with D possibly TRBD1 on 6 matching bases. The V end lost 7 bases, the J end lost 10 bases, and 17 bases lay between the germline ends. Germline V gene lookup returns CDR1 MNHNS and CDR2 SASEGT. There are 13 residues in the CDR3. CDR3 sequence: CASNLDSLQEQFF. CDR3 in DNA: TGTGCCAGCAACCTGGACAGCTTACAAGAGCAGTTCTTC.

In this sample, this clonotype turned up many times. The CDR3 DNA follows: TGTGCCAGCAGCCTAAGGCGGCGGGATACAAGAGAGACCCAGTACTTC. This sequence encodes CASSLRRRDTRETQYF. This chain uses TRBV9 with TRBJ2-5; weak D call: TRBD2 (6 bases). Germline-derived CDR1 and CDR2 are SGDLS and YYNGEE. The CDR3 is 16 residues long. Trimming shortened V by 4 bases and J by 4 bases, and 20 bases separated the two germline ends.

The rearrangement uses TRBV20-1 and TRBJ1-6; D is possibly TRBD1 (6 bases). The ends were cut back, 1 base at V and 9 bases at J, with 16 bases in the middle. The CDR3 length is 15 residues. CDR1 is DFQATT and CDR2 is SNEGSKA in the germline V gene (reference sequence). The CDR3 region has the DNA TGCAGTGCTAGAGGTGGTGCAGGGGTAAGTTCACCCCTCCACTTT. Translated, it gives CSARGGAGVSSPLHF.

This clonotype was detected only a few times. V gene TRBV18 combines with J gene TRBJ2-1; 8 nucleotides align to TRBD1. Losses at the gene ends were 4 bases for V and 5 bases for J; bases not matched to a gene: 10. CDR3 length: 16 amino acids. Per the germline V gene, CDR1 is KGHSH and CDR2 is LQKENI. For the CDR3, the DNA is TGTGCCAGCTCACTTCACCGACAGGGGCTCGACAATGAGCAGTTCTTC. Translating it yields CASSLHRQGLDNEQFF.

DNA for the CDR3: TGCGCCAGCAGCCGGAGGGAAGGGGCCGATCACAATGAGCAGTACTTC. It specifies CASSRREGADHNEQYF. This sequence joins TRBV4-1 and TRBJ2-7, with a tentative D call TRBD2 (6 bases). V lost 4 bases and J lost 7, with 23 bases in between. Germline V gene lookup returns CDR1 MGHRA and CDR2 YSYEKL. The CDR3 has 16 amino acids.

This chain links TRBV29-1 with TRBJ2-1; possibly TRBD1 or TRBD2 for D (6 bases each). Trimming shortened V by 5 bases and J by 4 bases, and 27 bases separated the two germline ends. The CDR3 has 18 residues. CDR1 is SQVTM, CDR2 ANQGSEA, per germline. CDR3 in amino acids: CSVPDPSTTRGVYNEQFF. The CDR3 nucleotides are TGCAGCGTTCCGGACCCCTCGACCACAAGGGGGGTTTACAATGAGCAGTTCTTC.

This clonotype came up many times. The chain combines TRBV11-2 with TRBJ2-5; 7 nucleotides align to TRBD2. Germline-derived CDR1 and CDR2 are SGHAT and FQNNGV. J was trimmed by 5 bases and V by 5 bases; bases with no gene match: 8. CDR3 size: 14 residues. The CDR3 DNA reads as TGTGCCAGCAGCCTCGGGGGGAGTCGGGAGACCCAGTACTTC. This gives the protein CASSLGGSRETQYF.

The chain couples TRBV19 to TRBJ2-1; 9 bases align to TRBD2. The CDR3 extends over 15 amino acids. CDR1 is LNHDA, CDR2 SQIVND, per germline (reference sequence). V lost 3 bases, J lost 9 bases, and 9 bases stayed unmatched. The DNA for the CDR3 is TGTGCCAGTAGTATCATTAGCGGGGGATGGGGTGAGCAGTTCTTC. Encoded protein: CASSIISGGWGEQFF.

The chain links TRBV21-1 to TRBJ2-7. TRBV21-1 is a recognized pseudogene. This CDR3 comprises 13 residues. CDR3 loop: CASSRFKDYEQYF. The CDR3 region has the DNA TGTGCCAGCAGCCGCTTCAAGGACTACGAGCAGTACTTC.

With regard to this clonotype: A read error is possible here, since a much larger clone lies one base away. The CDR3, as DNA: TGCGCCAGCAGCCTAACGGGCAGGGGCAGTGTATGGAACACTGAAGCTTTCTTT. The encoded protein is CASSLTGRGSVWNTEAFF. This chain uses TRBV5-1 with TRBJ1-1, with D possibly matching TRBD1 (6 bases). The V gene's germline CDR1 is SGHRS and CDR2 YFSETQ. Trimming stripped 4 bases from V and 1 base from J, with 23 bases between. This CDR3 comprises 18 residues.

Only a few counts were recorded for this clonotype. The germline gene is not matched at one end of the junction; a read error may be the cause. CDR3 nucleotide sequence: TGTGCCAGCAATTTAGCGGGGGTCGGAAATGAGCAGTTCTTC. Amino acid sequence: CASNLAGVGNEQFF. The chain joins TRBV12-3 or TRBV12-4 to TRBJ2-1; 9 bases line up with TRBD2. The CDR3 sequence is 14 residues long.

Turning to this clonotype: A much larger clone lies one base from this, so it may be a read error. The rearrangement uses TRBV27 and TRBJ1-6; 7 bases match TRBD1. The CDR3 consists of 14 residues. Losses at the gene ends were 4 bases for V and 10 bases for J; bases not matched to a gene: 7. The germline V gene has CDR1 MNHEY and CDR2 SMNVEV (reference sequence). For the CDR3, the DNA is TGTGCCAGCAGTTCCGGGACAGAAGGATCACCCCTCCACTTT. This encodes CASSSGTEGSPLHF.

This clonotype occurred many times. V usage is TRBV28 and J usage is TRBJ2-7; 7 nucleotides line up with TRBD2. Per germline, CDR1 MDHEN and CDR2 SYDVKM. The CDR3 sequence is 14 residues long. V lost 3 bases and J lost 3; bases outside the gene matches: 5. In nucleotides, the CDR3 is TGTGCCAGCAGTTTTAGTGGGGGGGACTACGAGCAGTACTTC. Residues: CASSFSGGDYEQYF. The full variable domain, completed using reference TRBV28 and TRBJ2-7, is DVKVTQSSRYLVKRTGEKVFLECVQDMDHENMFWYRQDPGLGLRLIYFSYDVKMKEKGDIPEGYSVSREKKERFSLILESASTNQTSMYLCASSFSGGDYEQYFGPGTRLTVT.

This clonotype was seen many times. The chain employs TRBV5-1 and TRBJ2-7; 8 bases agree with TRBD1. The germline V gene has CDR1 SGHRS and CDR2 YFSETQ. Germline trimming cut 2 bases from V and 0 bases from J; bases unmatched to any gene: 4. The CDR3 covers 15 residues. In DNA, the CDR3 is TGCGCCAGCAGCTTTACAGGGGGGAACTCCTACGAGCAGTACTTC. Protein sequence: CASSFTGGNSYEQYF.

As for this clonotype: This clone may be a read error of a much larger clone one base away. This chain links TRBV5-8 with TRBJ2-1; TRBD2 agrees at 9 bases. In germline, CDR1 is SGHTS, CDR2 YDEGEE. The CDR3 has 15 residues. As DNA, the CDR3 is TGTGCCAGCGGCTTCGGCGGGGGGGCCCTCAATGAGCAGTTCTTC. This sequence encodes CASGFGGGALNEQFF.

This clonotype was detected ten times or more. The CDR3 reads CASSLAGGYYEQYF. The CDR3, as DNA: TGTGCCAGCAGCTTAGCCGGGGGGTACTACGAGCAGTACTTC. V and J are TRBV11-2 and TRBJ2-7; 7 bases match TRBD2. V dropped 1 base and J dropped 3; count of bases not matched to a gene: 3. The V gene's germline CDR1 is SGHAT and CDR2 FQNNGV. CDR3 size: 14 residues.

The chain recombines TRBV30 with TRBJ2-1; D is ambiguous. The CDR3 has 12 amino acids. Trimming pared 1 base from V and 4 bases from J, leaving 5 bases between. Germline lookup yields CDR1 GTSNPN and CDR2 SVGIG (reference sequence). As DNA, the CDR3 is TGTGCCTGGAGTGGCAGATACAATGAGCAGTTCTTC. As protein: CAWSGRYNEQFF.

Details on this clonotype: A junction end diverges from the germline sequence, so it may reflect a read error. The rearrangement uses TRBV10-3 and TRBJ2-4; D is possibly TRBD1 or TRBD2 (5 bases each). The end of the DNA aligns better with TRBJ2-7, so the J call may be wrong. CDR3 length equals 14 residues. From germline, CDR1 is ENHRY and CDR2 SYGVKD. CDR3 loop: CTIRESLKGYEQYF. Here the CDR3 DNA reads TGTACCATCAGGGAGTCGTTAAAGGGGTACGAGCAGTACTTC.